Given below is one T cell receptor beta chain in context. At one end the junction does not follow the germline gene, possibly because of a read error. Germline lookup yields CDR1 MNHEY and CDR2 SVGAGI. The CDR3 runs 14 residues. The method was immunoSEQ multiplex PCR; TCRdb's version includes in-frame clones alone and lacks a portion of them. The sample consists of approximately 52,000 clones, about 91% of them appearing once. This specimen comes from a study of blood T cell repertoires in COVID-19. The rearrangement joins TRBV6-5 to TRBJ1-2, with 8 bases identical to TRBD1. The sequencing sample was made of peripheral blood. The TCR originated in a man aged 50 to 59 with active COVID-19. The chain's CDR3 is CASSDSGGVYGYTF. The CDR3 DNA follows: TGTGCCAGCAGTGACTCAGGGGGCGTCTATGGCTACACCTTC.